The 32 T cell receptor beta chains reported below all come from one sample, sequenced in a study of cytomegalovirus exposure and HLA in healthy donors. The repertoire was sequenced with immunoSEQ multiplex PCR; TCRdb's copy has only in-frame clones and lacks some. The data show 78,000 or so clones, roughly 94% seen once. The sequencing input was PBMCs. The receptors derive from a woman aged 18 to 35 in good health and CMV-seropositive.

CDR3 sequence (DNA): TGTGCCAGCAGCTGGACTGTCGGGGGTGGCACTGAAGCTTTCTTT. Amino acid sequence: CASSWTVGGGTEAFF. The rearrangement joins TRBV5-5 to TRBJ1-1; TRBD1 is a possible D gene (5 bases). Trimming stripped 3 bases from V and 4 bases from J, with 16 bases between. Germline V gene sequence: CDR1 SGHKS, CDR2 YYEKEE (reference sequence). CDR3 length: 15 residues.

The rearrangement uses TRBV7-2 and TRBJ1-2; 7 bases match TRBD1. J was trimmed by 8 bases and V by 0 bases; bases with no gene match: 6. This CDR3 region has 14 residues. Germline CDR1 SGHTA, CDR2 FQGNSA. The CDR3 DNA is TGTGCCAGCAGCTTAGCAGGGGGCGCACGGGGCTACACCTTC. It yields the protein CASSLAGGARGYTF. The variable domain in full, completed from reference TRBV7-2 and TRBJ1-2, reads GAGVSQSPSNKVTEKGKDVELRCDPISGHTALYWYRQSLGQGLEFLIYFQGNSAPDKSGLPSDRFSAERTGGSVSTLTIQRTQQEDSAVYLCASSLAGGARGYTFGSGTRLTVV.

The rearrangement links TRBV7-9 to TRBJ2-7; D ambiguous. Trimming took 7 bases from V and 4 from J, leaving 11 bases between them. CDR1 SEHNR and CDR2 FQNEAQ come from the germline V gene (reference sequence). CDR3 length equals 12 residues. The DNA of the CDR3 is TGTGCCAGCACCTCTGGAGAGTACGAGCAGTACTTC. This sequence encodes CASTSGEYEQYF. The whole variable domain, remainder taken from reference TRBV7-9 and TRBJ2-7, is DTGVSQNPRHKITKRGQNVTFRCDPISEHNRLYWYRQTLGQGPEFLTYFQNEAQLEKSRLLSDRFSAERPKGSFSTLEIQRTEQGDSAMYLCASTSGEYEQYFGPGTRLTVT.

This clone was seen once. The rearrangement uses TRBV6-5 and TRBJ2-3; 7 nucleotides align to TRBD2. CDR3 length: 16 residues. With V trimmed by 2 bases and J by 4 bases, 9 bases remained unmatched. Germline CDR1 MNHEY, CDR2 SVGAGI. The CDR3 nucleotides read TGTGCCAGCAGTTACGCGGCGGGAGTTTCGTCAGATACGCAGTATTTT. Translated: CASSYAAGVSSDTQYF.

The CDR3 DNA reads as TGTGCTAGTGGTTCGGTGACAGAACAAGAGACCCAGTACTTC. Translating it yields CASGSVTEQETQYF. V gene TRBV12-5 combines with J gene TRBJ2-5; maybe TRBD1 (5 bases). V was cut by 4 bases and J by 2 bases, with 11 bases left in between. This CDR3 is 14 amino acids long. The germline V gene encodes CDR1 LGHNT and CDR2 FRNRAP.

The chain combines TRBV27 with TRBJ2-1, with 8 bases that match TRBD2. J lost 1 base, V lost 8 bases, and 7 bases had no gene match. CDR1 and CDR2 (germline): MNHEY, SMNVEV (reference sequence). The CDR3 length is 15 residues. The CDR3 is CASGLAGNSYNEQFF. The CDR3 DNA follows: TGTGCCAGCGGATTAGCGGGAAATTCCTACAATGAGCAGTTCTTC.

The chain combines TRBV2 with TRBJ2-7; 9 positions agree with TRBD2. Germline V gives CDR1 SNHLY, CDR2 FYNNEI. V lost 7 bases, J lost 3 bases, and 13 bases stayed unmatched. This CDR3 spans 16 amino acids. CDR3 sequence reads: CASTRYVLAGDYEQYF. The CDR3 region has the DNA TGTGCCAGCACCAGATACGTGTTAGCGGGAGACTACGAGCAGTACTTC.

The rearrangement links TRBV27 to TRBJ1-1; 8 nucleotides align to TRBD1. CDR3 length equals 14 residues. Losses at the gene ends were 6 bases for V and 5 bases for J; bases not matched to a gene: 8. CDR1 is MNHEY, CDR2 SMNVEV, per germline (reference sequence). The CDR3 bases are TGTGCCAGCAGCATAGACAGGGGTGGAACTGAAGCTTTCTTT. This translates into CASSIDRGGTEAFF.

This CDR3 is CASSSYGTSGRATAGELFF. Here the CDR3 DNA reads TGTGCCAGCAGCTCCTACGGGACTAGCGGGAGGGCCACAGCCGGGGAGCTGTTTTTT. The rearrangement joins TRBV7-9 to TRBJ2-2; the match to TRBD2 covers 16 bases. This CDR3 is 19 amino acids long. Germline V CDR1 and CDR2: SEHNR, FQNEAQ (reference sequence). Germline trimming cut 4 bases from V and 6 bases from J; bases unmatched to any gene: 11.

The chain uses TRBV7-6 and TRBJ2-7; 11 bases agree with TRBD1. Germline values: CDR1 SGHVS, CDR2 FNYEAQ. This CDR3 is built from 18 residues. J was trimmed by 2 bases and V by 0 bases; bases with no gene match: 9. Here the CDR3 reads CASSLARDRGLLPYEQYF. Here the CDR3 DNA reads TGTGCCAGCAGCTTAGCTCGGGACAGGGGGTTGTTACCCTACGAGCAGTACTTC.

The chain recombines TRBV6-6 with TRBJ2-7; perhaps TRBD2 as D (6 bases). With 6 bases removed from V and 3 bases from J, the gap between germline ends came to 18 bases. The CDR3 covers 15 residues. The germline V gene encodes CDR1 MNHNY and CDR2 SVGAGI (reference sequence). The chain's CDR3 is CASSSGDSDLYEQYF. The CDR3 DNA is TGTGCCAGCAGCTCGGGGGACTCAGACCTCTACGAGCAGTACTTC.

V usage is TRBV5-1 and J usage is TRBJ2-1, with TRBD2 matching over 12 bases. Germline-derived CDR1 and CDR2 are SGHRS and YFSETQ. CDR3 length: 16 amino acids. The V segment lost 4 bases and the J segment 7 bases; nucleotides outside the gene matches: 9. CDR3 nucleotides: TGCGCCAGCAGCGCCCCTAGCGGGAGGGCCTTGAATGAGCAGTTCTTC. This translates into CASSAPSGRALNEQFF.

This sequence joins TRBV6-1 and TRBJ1-5; 9 bases match TRBD1. Germline V gives CDR1 MNHNS, CDR2 SASEGT. V shed 2 bases and J 5 bases; nucleotides not matched to a gene: 4. CDR3 length: 15 amino acids. The CDR3 loop reads CASSESRQGDQPQHF. The CDR3 DNA reads as TGTGCCAGCAGTGAAAGTCGACAGGGGGATCAGCCCCAGCATTTT.

The chain joins TRBV18 to TRBJ1-2, with a weak D call TRBD1 (5 bases). The CDR3 is 13 residues long. Germline V lookup: CDR1 KGHSH, CDR2 LQKENI. With 2 bases removed from V and 7 bases from J, the gap between germline ends came to 11 bases. The CDR3 spells CASSPGRVGGYTF. In DNA form, the CDR3 reads TGTGCCAGCTCACCAGGCAGGGTGGGTGGCTACACCTTC.

The rearrangement links TRBV29-1 to TRBJ1-3, with 11 bases aligning to TRBD1. The ends lost 7 bases at V and 0 bases at J; junction bases unmatched: 11. The CDR3 has 17 residues. Germline V gene data show CDR1 as SQVTM and CDR2 as ANQGSEA. CDR3 sequence (DNA): TGCAGCGCCAAAGATAGGACAGGGGGCCTCTCTGGAAACACCATATATTTT. Translated, it gives CSAKDRTGGLSGNTIYF.

This chain joins TRBV7-2 and TRBJ1-2, with 7 bases that match TRBD1. Trimming cost V 4 bases and J 8 bases; bases outside gene matches: 10. Looked up from germline, CDR1 is SGHTA and CDR2 is FQGNSA. The CDR3 contains 14 residues. CDR3 nucleotide sequence: TGTGCCAGCAGCTCCAGGGGGAGCCAGAAAGGCTACACCTTC. The encoded protein is CASSSRGSQKGYTF.

The rearrangement links TRBV19 to TRBJ2-2; D is undetermined. The V end lost 1 base, the J end lost 1 base, and 10 bases lay between the germline ends. Germline V gene data show CDR1 as LNHDA and CDR2 as SQIVND (reference sequence). CDR3 length: 16 residues. Written as DNA, the CDR3 is TGTGCCAGTAGTATAGGTCCAGTTGAGAACACCGGGGAGCTGTTTTTT. Translation: CASSIGPVENTGELFF. Looking up the rest from reference TRBV19 and TRBJ2-2 gives the full variable domain: DGGITQSPKYLFRKEGQNVTLSCEQNLNHDAMYWYRQDPGQGLRLIYYSQIVNDFQKGDIAEGYSVSREKKESFPLTVTSAQKNPTAFYLCASSIGPVENTGELFFGEGSRLTVL.

The V and J genes are TRBV10-1 and TRBJ1-4, with D possibly matching TRBD1 (5 bases). V was clipped by 3 bases and J by 5 bases, with 13 bases between them. Germline values: CDR1 WNHNN, CDR2 SYGVQD (reference sequence). The CDR3 consists of 15 residues. The CDR3 DNA sequence: TGCGCCAGCAGTGAAACGAGGCGGGGGAATGAAAAACTGTTTTTT. Translating it yields CASSETRRGNEKLFF.

This clone has only a few counts. The J gene is TRBJ2-7, the V gene TRBV28; 16 nucleotides agree with TRBD2. CDR1 and CDR2 from the germline V gene are MDHEN and SYDVKM. This CDR3 spans 18 amino acids. After removal of 8 bases from V and 4 bases from J, the junction contained 14 bases not matched to a gene. Written as DNA, the CDR3 is TGTGCCAGCTTCATGGGACTAGCGGGAGGGAAAGCGGGATACGAGCAGTACTTC. It codes for CASFMGLAGGKAGYEQYF.

This chain joins TRBV6-5 and TRBJ1-1, with 7 bases aligning to TRBD1. The CDR3 runs 15 residues. The germline CDR1 and CDR2 sequences are MNHEY and SVGAGI. J gave up 7 bases and V 0 bases, and 8 bases lay outside the gene matches. The DNA for the CDR3 is TGTGCCAGCAGTTACTCGACAGGGTTAAAAGTTGAAGCTTTCTTT. It encodes CASSYSTGLKVEAFF.

The rearrangement joins TRBV25-1 to TRBJ2-2; D unresolved. This CDR3 comprises 14 residues. Between the trimmed V and J ends, which lost 4 bases and 4 bases, there was a span of 10 bases. Germline V gene lookup returns CDR1 MGHDK and CDR2 SYGVNS. CDR3 amino acids: CASSARGATGELFF. The CDR3 coding sequence is TGTGCCAGCAGTGCCCGAGGAGCCACCGGGGAGCTGTTTTTT.

The chain couples TRBV6-6 to TRBJ2-7, with TRBD1 identical over 7 bases. From germline, CDR1 is MNHNY and CDR2 SVGAGI (reference sequence). V lost 5 bases to trimming and J lost 2 bases; unmatched junction nucleotides: 9. This CDR3 is 15 amino acids long. CDR3 residues: CASSHRTGNTYEQYF. DNA of the CDR3: TGTGCCAGCAGTCACCGGACAGGAAATACCTACGAGCAGTACTTC.

As for this clone: At one end the junction does not follow the germline gene, possibly because of a read error. The V gene is TRBV7-7, the J gene TRBJ2-5; D might be TRBD1 (6 bases). The CDR3 consists of 16 residues. The germline gives CDR1 SSHAT, CDR2 FNYEAQ (reference sequence). The DNA for the CDR3 is TGTGCTAGCAGCTTAGACGCCACAGGGCCTCAAGAGACCCAGTACTTC. It encodes CASSLDATGPQETQYF.

The chain recombines TRBV30 with TRBJ1-2; 7 positions agree with TRBD1. V was pared by 1 base and J by 6 bases, with 5 bases of the junction left unmatched. This CDR3 spans 13 amino acids. Germline loops: CDR1 GTSNPN, CDR2 SVGIG (reference sequence). The CDR3 sequence: CAWSEGGGHGYTF. The DNA for the CDR3 is TGTGCCTGGAGTGAAGGGGGCGGTCATGGCTACACCTTC.

The chain couples TRBV18 to TRBJ1-6; 10 nucleotides agree with TRBD1. The J segment lost 9 bases and the V segment lost 4 bases, leaving 9 bases of the junction unmatched. The CDR3 totals 16 residues. CDR1 and CDR2 (germline): KGHSH, LQKENI. CDR3 bases: TGTGCCAGCTCACTACAGGGGGACAGGGGCAGTTCACCCCTCCACTTT. Translated: CASSLQGDRGSSPLHF.

This chain links TRBV2 with TRBJ1-5; D is ambiguous. The V gene's germline CDR1 is SNHLY and CDR2 FYNNEI. This CDR3 comprises 13 residues. Trimming left V 5 bases short and J 4 bases short, with 9 bases between. As DNA, the CDR3 is TGTGCCAGCAGTATCCAGAGGAATCAGCCCCAGCATTTT. It codes for CASSIQRNQPQHF.

V and J are TRBV5-6 and TRBJ2-3; D remains unclear. Looked up from germline, CDR1 is SGHDT and CDR2 is YYEEEE. Trimming cost V 1 base and J 1 base, with 13 bases left between them. The CDR3 spans 16 residues. The CDR3 DNA is TGTGCCAGCAGCTTGCGGTCGCGCGGAGGCACAGATACGCAGTATTTT. Translated, it gives CASSLRSRGGTDTQYF.

This clone was observed a handful of times. The V and J genes are TRBV7-6 and TRBJ1-6; the match to TRBD1 covers 7 bases. V shed 2 bases, J shed 3 bases, and the junction held 4 bases outside the gene matches. CDR3 length equals 16 residues. Per germline, CDR1 SGHVS and CDR2 FNYEAQ. CDR3 region: CASSLNRGSYNSPLHF. The CDR3 DNA reads TGTGCCAGCAGCTTAAACAGGGGAAGCTATAATTCACCCCTCCACTTT.

CDR3: CASSQGTGVSADTQYF. The CDR3 coding sequence is TGTGCCAGCAGCCAAGGGACCGGGGTTAGCGCAGATACGCAGTATTTT. The chain links TRBV14 to TRBJ2-3; tentative D call: TRBD2 (5 bases). V gave up 1 base and J gave up 4 bases, with 15 bases separating them. The CDR3 contains 16 residues. From germline, CDR1 is SGHDN and CDR2 FVKESK. Filled out from reference TRBV14 and TRBJ2-3, the complete variable domain reads EAGVTQFPSHSVIEKGQTVTLRCDPISGHDNLYWYRRVMGKEIKFLLHFVKESKQDESGMPNNRFLAERTGGTYSTLKVQPAELEDSGVYFCASSQGTGVSADTQYFGPGTRLTVL.

A word on this clone: This CDR3 is also generated by other DNA sequences in the sample. The V call is TRBV6-6, the J call TRBJ1-2; 8 bases line up with TRBD1. Germline V gene lookup returns CDR1 MNHNY and CDR2 SVGAGI (reference sequence). This CDR3 region has 13 residues. V was pared by 5 bases and J by 5 bases, with 4 bases of the junction left unmatched. The CDR3 nucleotides are TGTGCCAGCAGTGGAACAGGGGGGTATGGCTACACCTTC. Translated, it gives CASSGTGGYGYTF.

This chain links TRBV28 with TRBJ2-5; 7 nucleotides match TRBD2. There are 14 residues in the CDR3. Germline lookup yields CDR1 MDHEN and CDR2 SYDVKM. V lost 7 bases, J lost 5 bases, and 10 bases stayed unmatched. CDR3 residues: CASNRREWGETQYF. The CDR3 DNA reads as TGTGCCAGCAATAGGCGGGAGTGGGGGGAGACCCAGTACTTC.

The chain employs TRBV4-1 and TRBJ1-1; TRBD1 matches at 7 bases. CDR3 length: 15 residues. V dropped 6 bases and J dropped 7; count of bases not matched to a gene: 14. Germline CDR1 is MGHRA and CDR2 is YSYEKL. In nucleotides, the CDR3 is TGCGCCAGCAGGCCCGATGGGGGACAGACAATTGAAGCTTTCTTT. It encodes CASRPDGGQTIEAFF.